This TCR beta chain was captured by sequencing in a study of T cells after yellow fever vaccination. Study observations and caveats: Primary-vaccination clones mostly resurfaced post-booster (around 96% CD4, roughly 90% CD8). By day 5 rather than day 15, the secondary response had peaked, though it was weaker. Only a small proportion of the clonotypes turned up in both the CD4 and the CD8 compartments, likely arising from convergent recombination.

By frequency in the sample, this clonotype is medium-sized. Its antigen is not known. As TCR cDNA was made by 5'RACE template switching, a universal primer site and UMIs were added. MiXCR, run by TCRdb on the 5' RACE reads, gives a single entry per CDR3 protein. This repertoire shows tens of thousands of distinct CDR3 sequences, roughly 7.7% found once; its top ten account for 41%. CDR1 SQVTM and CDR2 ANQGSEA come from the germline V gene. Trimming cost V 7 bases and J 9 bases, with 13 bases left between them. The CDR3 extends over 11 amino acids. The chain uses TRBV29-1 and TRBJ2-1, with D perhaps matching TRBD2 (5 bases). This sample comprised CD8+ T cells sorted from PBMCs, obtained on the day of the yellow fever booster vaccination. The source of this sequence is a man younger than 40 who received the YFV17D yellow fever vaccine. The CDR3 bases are TGCAGCGCCAACATAGCGAGTGAGCAGTTCTTC. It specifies CSANIASEQFF.